The source of this TCR beta chain is a study of T cell changes during pregnancy in multiple sclerosis. This CDR3 contains 12 residues. Trimming left V 3 bases short and J 8 bases short, with 7 bases between. The V gene's germline CDR1 is WNHNN and CDR2 SYGVQD (reference sequence). TCRdb's table, derived via immunoSEQ multiplex PCR, lists solely in-frame clones and lacks some. The table has about 47,000 clones, 70% to 90% seen once; the top ten hold under 2%. This clone was seen a handful of times. This sequence joins TRBV10-1 and TRBJ1-4; weak D call: TRBD1 (6 bases). This TCR came from a female donor with multiple sclerosis, enrolled in a pregnancy study. Sample: peripheral blood, taken in the first trimester of pregnancy. DNA for the CDR3: TGCGCCAGCAGTGACCAGGGGGAAAAACTGTTTTTT. Translation: CASSDQGEKLFF.